This record concerns one T cell receptor (beta chain) sequence. As yet, its antigen is unknown. The data belong to a study of PD-1 blockade in classical Hodgkin lymphoma. Study background: Intravenous delivery of nivolumab at 3 mg/kg to patients occurred every 2 weeks.

Measured with immunoSEQ multiplex PCR; TCRdb has only the in-frame clones, and not every one. The table records approximately 100,000 clones, over 85% of them present only once. Germline CDR1 is SQVTM and CDR2 is ANQGSEA. The V gene end was trimmed by 5 bases and the J gene end by 2 bases; junction bases not matched to a gene: 9. This CDR3 is 14 amino acids long. Whole-study results and caveats: Newly diagnosed and completely responding patients shared comparable baseline diversity.

Every one of the patients relapsed after autologous stem cell transplantation (brentuximab vedotin exposure was variable). The chain has TRBV29-1 and TRBJ2-7, with TRBD2 matching over 7 bases. Sequences were derived from peripheral blood mononuclear cells (PBMCs), sampled at baseline. The sequence was collected from a human donor with classical Hodgkin lymphoma. This CDR3 is CSVLSASGAYEQYF. The CDR3 coding sequence is TGCAGCGTTCTTTCGGCCAGCGGGGCCTACGAGCAGTACTTC.